The clone carrying this TCR beta chain was found a few times. This specimen belongs to a study of blood T cell repertoires in COVID-19. On the study more broadly: Researchers got acute and convalescent COVID-19 samples from the United States, Italy and Spain. The cDNA or gDNA used as material had been derived from T cells, B-cell-depleted T cells, or PBMCs.

Original methodology: Counts of nucleated cells, estimated from reference gene primer amplification, were obtained. TCRdb keeps only in-frame clones here, not all; method: immunoSEQ multiplex PCR. Clonal size and the V and J genes are those of that table, whereas D and trimming came from the DNA. The sample includes 66,000 or so clones, approximately 86% of them seen just once. This CDR3 region has 14 residues. Germline V gene lookup returns CDR1 SGHKS and CDR2 YYEKEE (reference sequence). V was cut by 2 bases and J by 1 base, with 9 bases left in between. The chain couples TRBV5-5 to TRBJ1-1; D is possibly TRBD1 (5 bases). Sample: peripheral blood. This receptor was obtained from a middle-aged man with active COVID-19. The CDR3 reads CASSLQATNTEAFF. The CDR3 nucleotides read TGTGCCAGCAGCTTACAGGCTACGAACACTGAAGCTTTCTTT.